This T cell receptor (beta chain) was found in a study of PD-L1 blockade in urothelial cancer. For the study at large: Blood analysis took place 3 weeks (second dose) and 6 weeks after treatment start. Whole-study findings and limits: Better progression-free and overall survival followed lower pretreatment blood clonality.

TCRdb's copy holds only in-frame clones and misses some; the assay was immunoSEQ multiplex PCR. Here the sample spans approximately 90,000 clones, less than 90% being singletons. Time point: pretreatment peripheral blood. A remark on this clone: Its antigen remains unidentified.

This CDR3 comprises 14 residues. The V and J ends lost 1 base and 4 bases respectively, with 11 bases between them. The germline V gene has CDR1 SGHTS and CDR2 YDEGEE. The origin of this receptor is a man in his fifties or sixties with urothelial cancer. The chain employs TRBV5-8 and TRBJ2-5, with D maybe TRBD1 (6 bases). Sequencing used PBMCs, obtained around atezolizumab (anti-PD-L1) treatment. CDR3 in amino acids: CASSLRGGVETQYF. DNA of the CDR3: TGTGCCAGCAGCTTGCGAGGGGGAGTAGAGACCCAGTACTTC.